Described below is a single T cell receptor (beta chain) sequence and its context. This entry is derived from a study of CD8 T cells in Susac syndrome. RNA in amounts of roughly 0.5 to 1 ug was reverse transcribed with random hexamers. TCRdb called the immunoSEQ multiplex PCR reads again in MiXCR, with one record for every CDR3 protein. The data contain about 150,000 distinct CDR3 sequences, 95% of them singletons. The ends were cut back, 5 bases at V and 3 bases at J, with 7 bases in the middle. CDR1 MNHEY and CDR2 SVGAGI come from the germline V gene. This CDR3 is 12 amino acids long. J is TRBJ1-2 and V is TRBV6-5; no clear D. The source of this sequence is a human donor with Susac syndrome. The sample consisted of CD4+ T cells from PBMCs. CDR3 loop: CASSAADYGYTF. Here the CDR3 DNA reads TGTGCCAGCAGTGCGGCGGACTATGGCTACACCTTC.